This TCR beta chain was captured in a study of control samples from healthy donors and cancer patients (dated by TCRdb to about 2020). Points on this clone: The target of this receptor is not known. No qualities accompany the bases; no much larger clone lies one base away.

Library preparation was by the immunoSEQ multiplex PCR assay. What TCRdb holds here is the immuneACCESS table cut down to in-frame rearrangements. Part of the clones is not present; checked against another copy, under half of the missing clones reflect an unresolved V gene, and the others are unexplained. This sample is represented by 170,000 or so clones; 90% to 95% of them were singletons. The biggest ten clones account for roughly 1.5% of the sample. What was sequenced was blood. The TCR originated in a man between 18 and 35 years old in good health.

The DNA reads TGTGCCACCTCCCGAGCAGGGCGTGAAAAACTGTTTTTT. This yields the protein CATSRAGREKLFF. Recombination joined TRBV19 with TRBJ1-4; the D region possibly corresponds to TRBD1 (5 bases align). CDR1 LNHDA and CDR2 SQIVND are derived from the germline V gene (reference sequence). Deletion took 10 bases off V and 7 bases off J, with a span of 16 bases between the germline ends. The CDR3 runs 13 residues from the cysteine to the phenylalanine. Only the CDR3 portion is preserved as DNA: 39 bases, with reading frame beginning at the first base.